Presented here are 27 T cell receptor beta chains from one specimen sequenced in a study of T-cell memory formation after mild COVID-19. Via MiXCR, TCRdb re-called the 5' RACE reads, giving one row per CDR3 protein. The sample lists more than 300,000 distinct CDR3 sequences, about 13% occurring once. The sample taken for sequencing was PBMCs or a T cell subset sorted from them (not recorded which). The receptors derive from a man younger than 30 who had mild COVID-19 (a few samples of this study predate the infection). Cell type and time point are not known.

This clonotype was counted between two and nine times. V gene TRBV10-3 combines with J gene TRBJ2-7; D remains ambiguous. This CDR3 region has 11 residues. Trimming took 10 bases from V and 7 from J, leaving 14 bases between them. The germline gives CDR1 ENHRY, CDR2 SYGVKD. The DNA for the CDR3 is TGTGCCACTGGGGTCCCTCGGGAGCAGTACTTC. It is translated as CATGVPREQYF.

This clonotype was seen a few times. The chain employs TRBV29-1 and TRBJ2-5; D perhaps matches TRBD2 (5 bases). Germline V gene lookup returns CDR1 SQVTM and CDR2 ANQGSEA. The CDR3 sequence is 14 residues long. The V end was cut by 2 bases, the J end by 4 bases, with 14 bases between. In nucleotides, the CDR3 is TGCAGCGTTGAACATCCGGGGAAGGGAGAGACCCAGTACTTC. Translated, it gives CSVEHPGKGETQYF.

In its sample, this clonotype was seen once. The V call is TRBV24-1, the J call TRBJ2-2; the D is unclear. The CDR3 covers 15 residues. Per the germline V gene, CDR1 is KGHDR and CDR2 is SFDVKD. With 0 bases removed from V and 2 bases from J, the gap between germline ends came to 6 bases. CDR3 in amino acids: CATSDLEQNTGELFF. Written as DNA, the CDR3 is TGTGCCACCAGTGATTTGGAGCAAAACACCGGGGAGCTGTTTTTT.

This clonotype was found many times. The chain joins TRBV7-2 to TRBJ1-5, with a weak D call TRBD1 (5 bases). The V end was cut by 0 bases, the J end by 8 bases, with 14 bases between. The length of the CDR3 is 15 residues. The germline gives CDR1 SGHTA, CDR2 FQGNSA. The CDR3 loop is CASSLASQRGEPQHF. The DNA of the CDR3 is TGTGCCAGCAGCTTAGCGAGCCAGAGGGGAGAGCCCCAGCATTTT.

The V and J genes are TRBV12-3 or TRBV12-4 and TRBJ2-4; TRBD2 might be the D (6 bases). This CDR3 has 14 amino acids. The ends were cut back, 7 bases at V and 1 base at J, with 11 bases in the middle. As DNA, the CDR3 is TGTGCCAGCACCATACGGGAGGCCAAAAACATTCAGTACTTC. It yields the protein CASTIREAKNIQYF.

This clonotype was seen only a few times. The CDR3 protein is CASSPSSWPEAFF. The CDR3 nucleotides read TGTGCCAGCAGCCCCTCGAGTTGGCCTGAAGCTTTCTTT. The genes are TRBV7-9 and TRBJ1-1; D is uncertain. V was pared by 5 bases and J by 6 bases, with 13 bases between. Germline V gene data show CDR1 as SEHNR and CDR2 as FQNEAQ (reference sequence). The CDR3 is 13 residues long. Full variable domain (outside the CDR3, taken from reference TRBV7-9 and TRBJ1-1): DTGVSQNPRHKITKRGQNVTFRCDPISEHNRLYWYRQTLGQGPEFLTYFQNEAQLEKSRLLSDRFSAERPKGSFSTLEIQRTEQGDSAMYLCASSPSSWPEAFFGQGTRLTVV.

The genes are TRBV5-1 and TRBJ2-7, with TRBD2 identical over 9 bases. There are 15 residues in the CDR3. CDR1 is SGHRS and CDR2 is YFSETQ in the germline V gene. After removal of 2 bases from V and 5 bases from J, the junction contained 8 bases not matched to a gene. The CDR3 protein is CASSLLGLAKNEQYF. The CDR3, as DNA: TGCGCCAGCAGCTTACTCGGACTAGCGAAGAACGAGCAGTACTTC.

The chain couples TRBV20-1 to TRBJ2-2; D gene unclear. The V gene lost 3 bases and the J gene lost 1 base, with 9 bases spanning the gap. The CDR3 length is 14 residues. CDR1 is DFQATT, CDR2 SNEGSKA, per germline (reference sequence). DNA of the CDR3: TGCAGTGCTAGGGTCCCGGAGAACACCGGGGAGCTGTTTTTT. Protein: CSARVPENTGELFF.

This clonotype was observed a few times. The chain uses TRBV3-1 and TRBJ1-2, with a weak D call TRBD1 (5 bases). V was trimmed by 1 base and J by 7 bases, leaving 13 bases between them. The germline CDR1 and CDR2 sequences are LGHDT and YNNKEL (reference sequence). CDR3 size: 14 residues. The CDR3 region is CASSQGGVAGGYTF. The CDR3 region has the DNA TGTGCCAGCAGCCAAGGAGGGGTAGCCGGTGGCTACACCTTC.

The V gene is TRBV5-1, the J gene TRBJ1-5, with D possibly matching TRBD1 (6 bases). Trimming took off 4 bases at V and 0 bases at J, with 11 bases between the two ends. CDR1 SGHRS and CDR2 YFSETQ come from the germline V gene. CDR3 length equals 15 residues. The CDR3, as DNA: TGCGCCAGCAGCGAACAGGGAGTTAGCAATCAGCCCCAGCATTTT. It codes for CASSEQGVSNQPQHF.

This clonotype was observed many times. The chain combines TRBV9 with TRBJ1-1; D is perhaps TRBD1 (6 bases). Trimming left V 6 bases short and J 0 bases short, with 9 bases between. The germline CDR1 and CDR2 sequences are SGDLS and YYNGEE. The CDR3 covers 13 residues. The CDR3 bases are TGTGCCAGCACTGGACAGATGAACACTGAAGCTTTCTTT. The encoded protein is CASTGQMNTEAFF. The full variable domain, rest sourced from reference TRBV9 and TRBJ1-1, is DSGVTQTPKHLITATGQRVTLRCSPRSGDLSVYWYQQSLDQGLQFLIQYYNGEERAKGNILERFSAQQFPDLHSELNLSSLELGDSALYFCASTGQMNTEAFFGQGTRLTVV.

The table lists this clonotype with many counts. The chain carries TRBV29-1 and TRBJ2-3; weak D call: TRBD1 (6 bases). This CDR3 region has 14 residues. CDR1 and CDR2 from the germline V gene are SQVTM and ANQGSEA. CDR3 sequence reads: CGGRRGVGTDTQYF. The CDR3 region has the DNA TGCGGCGGCCGCAGGGGCGTTGGAACAGATACGCAGTATTTT.

This clonotype was seen a few times. At one end the junction does not follow the germline gene, possibly because of a read error. This chain joins TRBV2 and TRBJ2-1, with D perhaps matching TRBD2 (5 bases). The CDR3 extends over 10 amino acids. Per germline, CDR1 SNHLY and CDR2 FYNNEI. The CDR3: CASSEGRTYF. The CDR3 coding sequence is TGTGCCAGCAGTGAAGGCAGGACTTACTTC.

The gene calls are TRBV25-1 and TRBJ1-1, with D perhaps matching TRBD1 (6 bases). V lost 3 bases and J lost 7, with 6 bases in between. Germline V gene data show CDR1 as MGHDK and CDR2 as SYGVNS. The CDR3 sequence is 11 residues long. CDR3 sequence reads: CASSETGEAFF. The CDR3 DNA sequence: TGTGCCAGCAGTGAGACAGGTGAAGCTTTCTTT.

This sequence joins TRBV24-1 and TRBJ2-1; tentatively, D is TRBD2 (6 bases). The CDR3 consists of 14 residues. V lost 5 bases to trimming and J lost 7 bases, with 14 bases between them. Per germline, CDR1 KGHDR and CDR2 SFDVKD. The DNA for the CDR3 is TGTGCCACCAGTGTGGTCACTGGGAGGAATGAGCAGTTCTTC. This sequence encodes CATSVVTGRNEQFF.

The gene calls are TRBV29-1 and TRBJ2-2; D unresolved. Germline CDR1 is SQVTM and CDR2 is ANQGSEA. V lost 6 bases, J lost 2 bases, and 10 bases lay in between. This CDR3 comprises 13 residues. In DNA form, the CDR3 reads TGCAGCGTGCCAAAAGCTAACACCGGGGAGCTGTTTTTT. Its translation: CSVPKANTGELFF.

A few counts support this clonotype. The chain employs TRBV12-3 or TRBV12-4 and TRBJ2-1, with D uncertain. This CDR3 contains 12 residues. Trimming cost V 3 bases and J 9 bases, with 9 bases left between them. In DNA, the CDR3 is TGTGCCAGCAGTTTTGCCCTTACTGAGCAGTTCTTC. This encodes CASSFALTEQFF.

This clonotype has a handful of counts. The rearrangement joins TRBV18 to TRBJ2-7; D remains ambiguous. Germline assignment: CDR1 KGHSH and CDR2 LQKENI. The ends were cut back, 0 bases at V and 5 bases at J, with 5 bases in the middle. The length of the CDR3 is 12 residues. This CDR3 is CASSPPSHEQYV. The CDR3 nucleotides read TGTGCCAGCTCACCACCGTCCCACGAGCAGTACGTC.

The sample holds a few counts of this clonotype. V is TRBV14 and J is TRBJ2-5; 7 bases agree with TRBD2. V lost 1 base to trimming and J lost 1 base; unmatched junction nucleotides: 6. Germline CDR1 SGHDN, CDR2 FVKESK. The CDR3 runs 16 residues. The CDR3 here is CASSQGSLAVQETQYF. The CDR3, as DNA: TGTGCCAGCAGCCAAGGTTCCCTAGCGGTCCAAGAGACCCAGTACTTC.

The V and J genes are TRBV3-1 and TRBJ2-7, with 7 bases aligning to TRBD1. This CDR3 has 16 amino acids. V dropped 0 bases and J dropped 3; count of bases not matched to a gene: 8. Germline lookup yields CDR1 LGHDT and CDR2 YNNKEL (reference sequence). The CDR3 spells CASSQDPRQGFYEQYF. The CDR3 DNA reads TGTGCCAGCAGCCAAGATCCGAGACAGGGTTTCTACGAGCAGTACTTC.

The J gene is TRBJ2-7, the V gene TRBV2, with D unclear. The length of the CDR3 is 12 residues. Germline CDR1 is SNHLY and CDR2 is FYNNEI. Trimming left V 4 bases short and J 5 bases short, with 9 bases between. This chain's CDR3 is CASSAGYDEQYV. The CDR3 region has the DNA TGTGCCAGCAGTGCGGGTTACGACGAGCAGTACGTC.

A few counts support this clonotype. The V call is TRBV6-6, the J call TRBJ1-1; D uncertain. V was shortened by 11 bases and J by 0 bases, with 13 bases between the two germline ends. CDR3 length: 13 amino acids. Germline V CDR1 and CDR2: MNHNY, SVGAGI (reference sequence). CDR3 protein: CAGPGRVNTEAFF. The CDR3 DNA is TGTGCCGGACCCGGGCGGGTGAACACTGAAGCTTTCTTT.

This chain joins TRBV5-6 and TRBJ2-2, with D maybe TRBD1 (6 bases). In germline, CDR1 is SGHDT, CDR2 YYEEEE. CDR3 size: 15 residues. V was clipped by 2 bases and J by 4 bases, with 12 bases between them. The CDR3 nucleotides read TGTGCCAGCAGCTTCTTGAACAGGGCCACCGGGGAGCTGTTTTTT. As protein: CASSFLNRATGELFF.

The chain employs TRBV7-2 and TRBJ1-1; maybe TRBD1 (6 bases). In germline, CDR1 is SGHTA, CDR2 FQGNSA. V lost 1 base, J lost 4 bases, and 10 bases lay in between. The CDR3 is 14 residues long. CDR3 coding DNA: TGTGCCAGCAGCTTAGACGGGGGCCTCACTGAAGCTTTCTTT. Protein product: CASSLDGGLTEAFF.

This sequence joins TRBV9 and TRBJ2-3, with 11 bases that match TRBD2. The ends lost 0 bases at V and 1 base at J; junction bases unmatched: 10. CDR1 and CDR2 (germline): SGDLS, YYNGEE. The CDR3 runs to 19 residues. The CDR3, as DNA: TGTGCCAGCAGCGTAGCTACGTCTAGCGGGGGGCGCCGCACAGATACGCAGTATTTT. Protein product: CASSVATSSGGRRTDTQYF. The entire variable domain, with the rest obtained from reference TRBV9 and TRBJ2-3, is as follows: DSGVTQTPKHLITATGQRVTLRCSPRSGDLSVYWYQQSLDQGLQFLIQYYNGEERAKGNILERFSAQQFPDLHSELNLSSLELGDSALYFCASSVATSSGGRRTDTQYFGPGTRLTVL.

This sequence joins TRBV6-4 and TRBJ2-2; D may be TRBD1 or TRBD2 (5 bases each). The V gene's germline CDR1 is MRHNA and CDR2 SNTAGT. The CDR3 contains 14 residues. V lost 8 bases and J 3 bases, leaving 13 bases between the germline ends. The CDR3 protein is CASRIGTYTGELFF. In DNA, the CDR3 is TGTGCCAGCCGAATCGGGACCTACACCGGGGAGCTGTTTTTT.

Many counts were recorded for this clonotype. This chain uses TRBV7-3 with TRBJ2-3; D uncertain. Germline V CDR1 and CDR2: SGHTA, FQGTGA. The CDR3 covers 15 residues. Trimming stripped 2 bases from V and 0 bases from J, with 9 bases between. In DNA form, the CDR3 reads TGTGCCAGCAGCTTACTGCCTTCTAGCACAGATACGCAGTATTTT. Translating it yields CASSLLPSSTDTQYF.